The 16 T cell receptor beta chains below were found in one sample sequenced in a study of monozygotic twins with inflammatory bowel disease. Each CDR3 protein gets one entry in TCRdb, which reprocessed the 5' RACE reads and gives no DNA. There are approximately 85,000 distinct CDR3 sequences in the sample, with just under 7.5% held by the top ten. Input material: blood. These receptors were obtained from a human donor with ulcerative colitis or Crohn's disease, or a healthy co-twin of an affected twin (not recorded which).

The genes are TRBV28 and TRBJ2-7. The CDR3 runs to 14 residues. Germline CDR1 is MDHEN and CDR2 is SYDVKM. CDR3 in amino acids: CASSVQRGSYEQYF.

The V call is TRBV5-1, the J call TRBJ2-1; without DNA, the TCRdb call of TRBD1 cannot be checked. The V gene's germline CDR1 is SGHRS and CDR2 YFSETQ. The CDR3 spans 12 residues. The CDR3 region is CASREGADEQFF.

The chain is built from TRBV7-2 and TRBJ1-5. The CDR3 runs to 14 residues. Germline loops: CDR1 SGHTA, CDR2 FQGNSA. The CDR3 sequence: CASSLQPSDQPQHF.

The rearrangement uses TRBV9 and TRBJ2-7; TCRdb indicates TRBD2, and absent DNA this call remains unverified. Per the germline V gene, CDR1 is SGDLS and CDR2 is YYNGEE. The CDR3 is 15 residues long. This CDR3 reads CASSPDGQGGYEQYF.

Here the CDR3 reads CASSRVGQGNTEAFF. J is TRBJ1-1 and V is TRBV5-1; TCRdb lists TRBD1, though no DNA is available to test this call. CDR1 is SGHRS, CDR2 YFSETQ, per germline. The CDR3 spans 15 residues.

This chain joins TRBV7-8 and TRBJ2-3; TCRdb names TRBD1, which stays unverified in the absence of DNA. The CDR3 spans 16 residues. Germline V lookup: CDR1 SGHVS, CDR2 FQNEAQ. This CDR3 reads CASSLGIGGRTDTQYF.

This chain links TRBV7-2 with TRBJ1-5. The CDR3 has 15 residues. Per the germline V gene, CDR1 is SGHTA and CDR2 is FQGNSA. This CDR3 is CASSFQVVNNQPQHF.

The CDR3 loop is CSARAFYDYNSPLHF. V and J are TRBV20-1 and TRBJ1-6. This CDR3 spans 15 amino acids. Germline CDR1 is DFQATT and CDR2 is SNEGSKA (reference sequence).

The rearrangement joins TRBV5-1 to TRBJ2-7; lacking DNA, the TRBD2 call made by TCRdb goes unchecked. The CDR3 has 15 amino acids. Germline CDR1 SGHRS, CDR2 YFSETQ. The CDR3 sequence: CASSASSGNAYEQYF.

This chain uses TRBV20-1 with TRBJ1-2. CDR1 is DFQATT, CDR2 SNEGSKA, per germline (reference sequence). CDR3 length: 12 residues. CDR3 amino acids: CSARDSDYGYTF.

This CDR3 is CATKSTEGRNTEAFF. The chain uses TRBV19 and TRBJ1-1. The CDR3 is 15 residues long. Germline assignment: CDR1 LNHDA and CDR2 SQIVND (reference sequence).

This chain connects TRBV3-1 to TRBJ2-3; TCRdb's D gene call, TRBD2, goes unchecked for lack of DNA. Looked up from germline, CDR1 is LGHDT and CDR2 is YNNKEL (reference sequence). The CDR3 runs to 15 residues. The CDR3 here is CASSPSGGGRYTQYF.

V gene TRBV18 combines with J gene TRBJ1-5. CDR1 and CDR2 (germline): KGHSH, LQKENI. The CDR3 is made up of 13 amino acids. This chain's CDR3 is CASSNERNQPQHF.

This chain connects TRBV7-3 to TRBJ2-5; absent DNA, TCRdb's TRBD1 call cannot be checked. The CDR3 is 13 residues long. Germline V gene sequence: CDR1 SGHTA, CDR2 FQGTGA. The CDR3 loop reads CASSSGDTTTQYF.

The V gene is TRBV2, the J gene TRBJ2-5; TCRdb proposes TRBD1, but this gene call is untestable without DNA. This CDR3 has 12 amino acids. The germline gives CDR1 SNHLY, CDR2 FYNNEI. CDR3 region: CASTPQEETQYF.

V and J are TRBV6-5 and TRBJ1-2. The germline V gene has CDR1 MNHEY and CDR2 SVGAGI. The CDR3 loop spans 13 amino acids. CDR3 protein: CASSQRGYYGYTF.